The rows below give T cell receptor beta chains drawn from one sample of a study of blood T cell repertoires in COVID-19. The assay was immunoSEQ multiplex PCR, and TCRdb's table has in-frame clones only and misses some. The sample has approximately 220,000 clones, 86% seen once. The sample was peripheral blood. Receptor source: a woman aged 45-65 years with acute or convalescent COVID-19. The CDR3 runs from the conserved cysteine through the conserved F or W. A D gene is named only where the DNA matches it firmly. A row's size may be missing; if present it is once, few, many or a size class.

v_gene: TRBV7-2; abundance: NA; len: 15; d_gene: TRBD2; j_gene: TRBJ2-7; CDR3nt: TGTGCCAGCAGCTTAGAGGCGGGGGGCCCCTACGAGCAGTACTTC; CDR3aa: CASSLEAGGPYEQYF
v_gene: TRBV29-1; abundance: NA; len: 13; d_gene: TRBD1; j_gene: TRBJ1-1; CDR3nt: TGCAGCGCAGGGACAGATCTCCCCCGGGGGGCTTTCTTT; CDR3aa: CSAGTDLPRGAFF
v_gene: TRBV29-1; abundance: few; len: 13; d_gene: NA; j_gene: TRBJ2-7; CDR3nt: TGCAGCGTTAGGTTAGCGGAATCCTACGAGCAGTACTTC; CDR3aa: CSVRLAESYEQYF
v_gene: TRBV18; abundance: NA; len: 13; d_gene: TRBD1; j_gene: TRBJ1-2; CDR3nt: TGTGCCAGCTCACCAGACAGGGACTATGGCTACACCTTC; CDR3aa: CASSPDRDYGYTF
v_gene: TRBV7-6; abundance: NA; len: 15; d_gene: TRBD2; j_gene: TRBJ2-7; CDR3nt: TGTGCCAGCAGCTCGGGACTAGCCCAGCACTACGAGCAGTACTTC; CDR3aa: CASSSGLAQHYEQYF
v_gene: TRBV5-1; abundance: NA; len: 18; d_gene: NA; j_gene: TRBJ2-3; CDR3nt: TGCGCCAGCAGAGACCTACTTGGGGGCTCTCTAAGCACAGATACGCAGTATTTT; CDR3aa: CASRDLLGGSLSTDTQYF
v_gene: TRBV20-1; abundance: once; len: 10; d_gene: NA; j_gene: TRBJ2-1; CDR3nt: TGCAGTGCTAGAGGCGGTGAGCAGTTCTTC; CDR3aa: CSARGGEQFF
v_gene: TRBV19; abundance: NA; len: 12; d_gene: TRBD2; j_gene: TRBJ2-1; CDR3nt: TGTGCCAGTAGTGGGTTAGCGGGAAGTACGATCTTC; CDR3aa: CASSGLAGSTIF
v_gene: TRBV28; abundance: NA; len: 13; d_gene: NA; j_gene: TRBJ1-2; CDR3nt: TGTGCCAGCAGCCTCGGGACACCGTATGGCTACACCTTC; CDR3aa: CASSLGTPYGYTF
v_gene: TRBV19; abundance: NA; len: 16; d_gene: TRBD1; j_gene: TRBJ1-2; CDR3nt: TGTGCCAGTAGTCCCGCGACAGGGGGCGCATTTTTTGGCTACACCTTC; CDR3aa: CASSPATGGAFFGYTF
v_gene: TRBV9; abundance: once; len: 14; d_gene: TRBD2; j_gene: TRBJ2-3; CDR3nt: TGTGCCAGCAGCGCAAGCGGGAGTTACGATACGCAGTATTTT; CDR3aa: CASSASGSYDTQYF
v_gene: TRBV12-3/TRBV12-4; abundance: NA; len: 13; d_gene: NA; j_gene: TRBJ1-2; CDR3nt: TGTGCCAGCAGCCCCACAGGGTCCTATGGCTACACCTTC; CDR3aa: CASSPTGSYGYTF
v_gene: TRBV25-1; abundance: NA; len: 18; d_gene: TRBD2; j_gene: TRBJ2-3; CDR3nt: TGTGCCAGCAGTGAATTCCCCCGGACTAGCGGGGCCACAGATACGCAGTATTTT; CDR3aa: CASSEFPRTSGATDTQYF
v_gene: TRBV10-3; abundance: NA; len: 15; d_gene: NA; j_gene: TRBJ2-3; CDR3nt: TGTGCCATCAGTGCTAAACAGGCGACCACAGATACGCAGTATTTT; CDR3aa: CAISAKQATTDTQYF
v_gene: TRBV7-2; abundance: NA; len: 15; d_gene: TRBD2; j_gene: TRBJ2-5; CDR3nt: TGTGCCAGCAGCCCTGGACTAGATTCGTGGGAGACCCAGTACTTC; CDR3aa: CASSPGLDSWETQYF
v_gene: TRBV7-2; abundance: NA; len: 15; d_gene: TRBD1; j_gene: TRBJ1-2; CDR3nt: TGTGCCAGCAGCCAAACCGGGACAGTAAGATATGGCTACACCTTC; CDR3aa: CASSQTGTVRYGYTF
v_gene: TRBV27; abundance: NA; len: 16; d_gene: TRBD2; j_gene: TRBJ2-3; CDR3nt: TGTGCCAGCAGACCGCTACTAGCGGGGGGCACAGATACGCAGTATTTT; CDR3aa: CASRPLLAGGTDTQYF
v_gene: TRBV6-5; abundance: NA; len: 14; d_gene: TRBD1; j_gene: TRBJ2-2; CDR3nt: TGTGCCAGTACGGGACAGGGAGGCACCGGGGAGCTGTTTTTT; CDR3aa: CASTGQGGTGELFF
v_gene: TRBV28; abundance: NA; len: 14; d_gene: TRBD1; j_gene: TRBJ2-3; CDR3nt: TGTGCCAGCAGTTGGGACAGTCCCACAGATACGCAGTATTTT; CDR3aa: CASSWDSPTDTQYF
v_gene: TRBV7-2; abundance: NA; len: 14; d_gene: TRBD1; j_gene: TRBJ2-7; CDR3nt: TGTGCCAGCAGTCCGGGACAGGGTTACTACGAGCAGTACTTC; CDR3aa: CASSPGQGYYEQYF
v_gene: TRBV12-3/TRBV12-4; abundance: NA; len: 13; d_gene: NA; j_gene: TRBJ2-7; CDR3nt: TGTGCCAGCAGTTACCCTAGCGTGGGCGAGCAGTACTTC; CDR3aa: CASSYPSVGEQYF
v_gene: TRBV3-1/TRBV3-2; abundance: NA; len: 14; d_gene: TRBD2; j_gene: TRBJ2-7; CDR3nt: TGTGCCAGCAGCCGCCGGGACTACTCCTACGAGCAGTACTTC; CDR3aa: CASSRRDYSYEQYF
v_gene: TRBV6-2/TRBV6-3; abundance: many; len: 14; d_gene: TRBD1; j_gene: TRBJ1-1; CDR3nt: TGTGCCAGCAGTTACCGACAGGGACCCACTGAAGCTTTCTTT; CDR3aa: CASSYRQGPTEAFF
v_gene: TRBV5-4; abundance: NA; len: 14; d_gene: TRBD2; j_gene: TRBJ2-3; CDR3nt: TGTGCCAGCAGCACTGAGGGACTAGCGGATACGCAGTATTTT; CDR3aa: CASSTEGLADTQYF
v_gene: TRBV4-1; abundance: NA; len: 15; d_gene: TRBD1; j_gene: TRBJ2-7; CDR3nt: TGCGCCAGCAGCCAAGCCGGGACAGGGACCTACGAGCAGTACTTC; CDR3aa: CASSQAGTGTYEQYF
v_gene: TRBV11-2; abundance: NA; len: 16; d_gene: NA; j_gene: TRBJ2-2; CDR3nt: TGTGCCAGCAGCCCCCGGACTCACGCGAACACCGGGGAGCTGTTTTTT; CDR3aa: CASSPRTHANTGELFF
v_gene: TRBV24-1; abundance: NA; len: 15; d_gene: TRBD2; j_gene: TRBJ2-1; CDR3nt: TGTGCCACCAGTGCCCAACTAGCGCCCTACAATGAGCAGTTCTTC; CDR3aa: CATSAQLAPYNEQFF
v_gene: TRBV27; abundance: once; len: 15; d_gene: TRBD1; j_gene: TRBJ2-5; CDR3nt: TGTGCCAGCAGTTTACCCGGACAGGGAATAGAGACCCAGTACTTC; CDR3aa: CASSLPGQGIETQYF
v_gene: TRBV30; abundance: NA; len: 12; d_gene: NA; j_gene: TRBJ1-4; CDR3nt: TGTGCCTGGAGTTACAGTAAAGAAAAACTGTTTTTT; CDR3aa: CAWSYSKEKLFF
v_gene: TRBV6-5; abundance: NA; len: 15; d_gene: TRBD1; j_gene: TRBJ2-3; CDR3nt: TGTGCCAGCAGTTCGGGACAGACACTCACAGATACGCAGTATTTT; CDR3aa: CASSSGQTLTDTQYF
v_gene: TRBV7-2; abundance: NA; len: 16; d_gene: TRBD2; j_gene: TRBJ2-4; CDR3nt: TGTGCCAGCAGCTTAGAACGGATCCTAGCGGGGGGGCCTATGTACTTC; CDR3aa: CASSLERILAGGPMYF
v_gene: TRBV19; abundance: NA; len: 16; d_gene: NA; j_gene: TRBJ2-2; CDR3nt: TGTGCCAGTAGTATAACTCGACAGGTCGGCACCGGGGAGCTGTTTTTT; CDR3aa: CASSITRQVGTGELFF
v_gene: TRBV6-6; abundance: NA; len: 13; d_gene: TRBD1; j_gene: TRBJ2-4; CDR3nt: TGTGCCAGCAGTGGACAGGGCGAGAACATTCAGTACTTC; CDR3aa: CASSGQGENIQYF